The 32 T cell receptor beta chains reported below all come from one sample, sequenced in a study of radiation and T cells in renal cell carcinoma. Sequenced by immunoSEQ multiplex PCR; TCRdb stores in-frame clones only, minus some. This sample has some 150,000 clones, with roughly 89% found just once. Indicated time point: blood 2 weeks post-SBRT. Described treatment: 15 Gy SBRT to primary tumor, nephrectomy 4 weeks later. The sample in question was blood, obtained from a patient whose treatment included radiotherapy and nephrectomy. The receptors were gathered from a woman in her fifties or sixties with renal cell carcinoma.

This clone was picked up a small number of times. CDR3 region: CASSQGTASKAFF. CDR3 DNA: TGTGCCAGCAGCCAAGGGACAGCCTCAAAAGCTTTCTTT. The chain has TRBV7-3 and TRBJ1-1; 7 bases are a match to TRBD1. Germline V gene data show CDR1 as SGHTA and CDR2 as FQGTGA. The CDR3 spans 13 residues. V shed 5 bases, J shed 9 bases, and the junction held 9 bases outside the gene matches.

The chain joins TRBV7-9 to TRBJ2-5, with TRBD2 matching over 11 bases. V gave up 6 bases and J gave up 3 bases; unmatched junction bases: 12. CDR1 SEHNR and CDR2 FQNEAQ come from the germline V gene (reference sequence). This CDR3 has 17 residues. The CDR3 sequence is CASRRSMVLAGEETQYF. The CDR3 nucleotides read TGTGCCAGCAGACGATCGATGGTACTAGCGGGGGAAGAGACCCAGTACTTC.

To note about this clone: The sample has other DNA sequences that encode this CDR3 too. The chain links TRBV18 to TRBJ1-1; the match to TRBD1 covers 7 bases. Losses at the gene ends were 3 bases for V and 2 bases for J; bases not matched to a gene: 6. The CDR3 is made up of 15 amino acids. Germline V gives CDR1 KGHSH, CDR2 LQKENI. The CDR3 region has the DNA TGTGCCAGCTCACCGCCAGGGGGTCGAAACACTGAAGCTTTCTTT. It yields the protein CASSPPGGRNTEAFF.

The table lists this clone with a count of one. V gene TRBV18 combines with J gene TRBJ1-2; D gene uncertain. Trimming cost V 5 bases and J 0 bases, with 13 bases left between them. CDR3 length: 15 amino acids. The germline CDR1 and CDR2 sequences are KGHSH and LQKENI. CDR3 nucleotides: TGTGCCAGCTCAGCTGACCCCGAAGCTAACTATGGCTACACCTTC. Translation: CASSADPEANYGYTF.

Only a few counts were recorded for this clone. V gene TRBV10-3 combines with J gene TRBJ2-2; tentative D call: TRBD2 (6 bases). The V and J ends lost 0 bases and 3 bases respectively, with 8 bases between them. CDR1 ENHRY and CDR2 SYGVKD come from the germline V gene. CDR3 length: 15 amino acids. The CDR3 nucleotides are TGTGCCATCAGTGAGTCGCCGGGGGACACCGGGGAGCTGTTTTTT. Amino acid sequence: CAISESPGDTGELFF.

The CDR3 coding sequence is TGTGCCAGCAGCTATCTAGCGGGGCCTAACAATGAGCAGTTCTTC. This codes for CASSYLAGPNNEQFF. V is TRBV11-2 and J is TRBJ2-1; 9 nucleotides line up with TRBD2. Trimming removed 4 bases from V and 5 bases from J; junction bases left unmatched: 6. This CDR3 contains 15 residues. CDR1 and CDR2 from the germline V gene are SGHAT and FQNNGV.

The V gene is TRBV11-2, the J gene TRBJ2-2; 9 bases map to TRBD2. J lost 6 bases, V lost 3 bases, and 2 bases had no gene match. The CDR3 contains 14 residues. Germline-derived CDR1 and CDR2 are SGHAT and FQNNGV. In DNA, the CDR3 is TGTGCCAGCAGCTTTAGCGGGGGTTCCGGGGAGCTGTTTTTT. Its translation is CASSFSGGSGELFF.

V usage is TRBV6-5 and J usage is TRBJ1-5; D is unclear. The germline V gene has CDR1 MNHEY and CDR2 SVGAGI. V was clipped by 6 bases and J by 0 bases, with 6 bases between them. The CDR3 length is 13 residues. The CDR3 DNA reads as TGTGCCAGCAGGAGGAGTAGCAATCAGCCCCAGCATTTT. Translated: CASRRSSNQPQHF.

This rearrangement joins TRBV18 to TRBJ2-7, with TRBD1 identical over 8 bases. The CDR3 contains 14 residues. Unmatched junction bases numbered 4, after V lost 4 bases and J lost 2 bases. Germline values: CDR1 KGHSH, CDR2 LQKENI. The DNA for the CDR3 is TGTGCCAGCTCACTTCAGGGGGCAGCCTACGAGCAGTACTTC. This gives the protein CASSLQGAAYEQYF.

This clone showed up just once. V and J are TRBV13 and TRBJ2-1, with 7 bases that match TRBD2. Germline V gene lookup returns CDR1 PRHDT and CDR2 FYEKMQ (reference sequence). V lost 5 bases and J lost 6; bases outside the gene matches: 1. The CDR3 has 12 residues. The CDR3 nucleotides are TGTGCCAGCAGCCCGGGGGGCAATGAGCAGTTCTTC. Translating gives CASSPGGNEQFF.

The chain is built from TRBV19 and TRBJ1-5, with a weak D call TRBD1 (6 bases). The CDR3 sequence is 15 residues long. From germline, CDR1 is LNHDA and CDR2 SQIVND (reference sequence). V lost 6 bases to trimming and J lost 5 bases, with 17 bases between them. CDR3 DNA: TGTGCCAGTAGCCCCGGACAGACCGAGTATCAGCCCCAGCATTTT. Its protein product is CASSPGQTEYQPQHF.

The rearrangement joins TRBV16 to TRBJ2-7; 8 nucleotides line up with TRBD1. V trimming: 4 bases; J trimming: 5 bases; junction bases outside the gene matches: 10. CDR3 length: 15 residues. CDR1 is KGHSY, CDR2 FQNENV, per germline. CDR3 DNA: TGTGCCAGCAGCCCTTTCTCCGGGACAGGCGACGAGCAGTACTTC. This translates into CASSPFSGTGDEQYF.

The chain joins TRBV5-1 to TRBJ1-4, with D perhaps matching TRBD1 (5 bases). V lost 4 bases and J 1 base, leaving 14 bases between the germline ends. The CDR3 runs 16 residues. Germline lookup yields CDR1 SGHRS and CDR2 YFSETQ. This CDR3 reads CASSPDGGRTNEKLFF. The CDR3 DNA reads TGCGCCAGCAGCCCGGACGGGGGAAGAACTAATGAAAAACTGTTTTTT.

The chain uses TRBV5-4 and TRBJ1-3; 9 bases match TRBD1. J gave up 6 bases and V 4 bases, and 8 bases lay outside the gene matches. CDR1 is SGHNT, CDR2 YYREEE, per germline (reference sequence). This CDR3 has 15 residues. Here the CDR3 reads CASSPGTGQENTIYF. CDR3 DNA: TGTGCCAGCAGCCCTGGGACAGGGCAGGAAAACACCATATATTTT.

The chain couples TRBV5-4 to TRBJ2-3; D is unresolved. Trimming removed 4 bases from V and 4 bases from J, with 13 bases in between. The CDR3 spans 14 residues. CDR1 is SGHNT, CDR2 YYREEE, per germline (reference sequence). The CDR3 protein is CASSRVREADTQYF. The CDR3 nucleotides are TGTGCCAGCAGCCGAGTACGTGAGGCAGATACGCAGTATTTT.

This clone has more than one count but fewer than ten. V and J are TRBV21-1 and TRBJ2-2; whether TRBD1, the table's D call, matches the DNA was not checked. TRBV21-1 is shown as a pseudogene. The length of the CDR3 is 17 residues. CDR3 region: CASSQGRRGRFTGELFF. The CDR3 coding sequence is TGTGCCAGCAGCCAAGGGCGCAGGGGGCGTTTCACCGGGGAGCTGTTTTTT.

The chain employs TRBV11-2 and TRBJ1-2; D is ambiguous. V was trimmed by 1 base and J by 0 bases, leaving 9 bases between them. Per germline, CDR1 SGHAT and CDR2 FQNNGV. This CDR3 is 15 amino acids long. The CDR3 here is CASSLAGGTNYGYTF. CDR3 in DNA: TGTGCCAGCAGCTTAGCTGGAGGGACTAACTATGGCTACACCTTC.

The chain combines TRBV5-5 with TRBJ1-6; 8 bases fit TRBD1. The length of the CDR3 is 16 residues. Germline lookup yields CDR1 SGHKS and CDR2 YYEKEE (reference sequence). The ends lost 3 bases at V and 10 bases at J; junction bases unmatched: 12. This chain's CDR3 is CASSSDRERLRSPLHF. CDR3 bases: TGTGCCAGCAGCTCGGACAGGGAACGGCTACGGTCACCCCTCCACTTT.

The gene calls are TRBV6-6 and TRBJ1-1; D gene uncertain. The V gene lost 5 bases and the J gene lost 0 bases, with 13 bases spanning the gap. CDR1 is MNHNY and CDR2 is SVGAGI in the germline V gene (reference sequence). The CDR3 length is 15 residues. The CDR3 bases are TGTGCCAGCAGTCCCCCCGGGCCCTTGAACACTGAAGCTTTCTTT. It yields the protein CASSPPGPLNTEAFF.

Here the CDR3 reads CASSLGTRNSPLHF. CDR3 DNA: TGTGCCAGCAGCTTGGGTACAAGGAATTCACCCCTCCACTTT. The chain carries TRBV13 and TRBJ1-6; unclear D gene. The germline CDR1 and CDR2 sequences are PRHDT and FYEKMQ (reference sequence). This CDR3 is 14 amino acids long. V dropped 3 bases and J dropped 7 bases, with 10 bases sitting between them.

The V call is TRBV5-1, the J call TRBJ2-5; 7 positions agree with TRBD2. V lost 3 bases to trimming and J lost 1 base; unmatched junction nucleotides: 6. This CDR3 spans 15 amino acids. Germline V gene lookup returns CDR1 SGHRS and CDR2 YFSETQ. CDR3 sequence reads: CASSWAGRGQETQYF. In DNA form, the CDR3 reads TGCGCCAGCAGCTGGGCGGGGAGGGGCCAAGAGACCCAGTACTTC. The whole variable domain, filled in from reference TRBV5-1 and TRBJ2-5, reads KAGVTQTPRYLIKTRGQQVTLSCSPISGHRSVSWYQQTPGQGLQFLFEYFSETQRNKGNFPGRFSGRQFSNSRSEMNVSTLELGDSALYLCASSWAGRGQETQYFGPGTRLLVL.

V gene TRBV5-1 combines with J gene TRBJ2-4; TRBD2 agrees at 9 bases. The CDR3 has 19 amino acids. J lost 2 bases, V lost 0 bases, and 12 bases had no gene match. Germline lookup yields CDR1 SGHRS and CDR2 YFSETQ. CDR3 in amino acids: CASSLAAVGSGGPKNIQYF. The CDR3 nucleotides are TGCGCCAGCAGCTTGGCTGCGGTGGGAAGCGGGGGGCCCAAAAACATTCAGTACTTC.

The V and J genes are TRBV5-6 and TRBJ1-2; D ambiguous. V lost 2 bases to trimming and J lost 4 bases, with 18 bases between them. Germline lookup yields CDR1 SGHDT and CDR2 YYEEEE. The CDR3 has 16 amino acids. The CDR3 here is CASSFEAPPSPYGYTF. In nucleotides, the CDR3 is TGTGCCAGCAGCTTCGAAGCGCCGCCAAGCCCCTATGGCTACACCTTC.

This chain joins TRBV5-1 and TRBJ1-5; 7 bases agree with TRBD1. Germline V gene data show CDR1 as SGHRS and CDR2 as YFSETQ. The CDR3 is 17 amino acids. Trimming removed 2 bases from V and 6 bases from J; junction bases left unmatched: 14. Here the CDR3 reads CASSLNPTGEVGQPQHF. For the CDR3, the DNA is TGCGCCAGCAGCTTAAACCCTACAGGGGAGGTAGGTCAGCCCCAGCATTTT.

As concerns this clone: One end of the junction is discordant with germline, which a read error may explain. The gene calls are TRBV25-1 and TRBJ1-3; the D is unclear. The CDR3 is made up of 14 amino acids. From germline, CDR1 is MGHDK and CDR2 SYGVNS. CDR3 sequence reads: CANSEMGKGNTIYF. The CDR3 DNA sequence: TGTGCCAACAGTGAAATGGGAAAAGGAAACACCATATATTTT.

The V gene is TRBV7-9, the J gene TRBJ1-2; D ambiguous. This CDR3 comprises 13 residues. V was cut by 2 bases and J by 4 bases, with 8 bases left in between. Germline CDR1 is SEHNR and CDR2 is FQNEAQ (reference sequence). The CDR3 region has the DNA TGTGCCAGCAGCTTAATCCAGGCCTATGGCTACACCTTC. Its protein is CASSLIQAYGYTF. Complete variable domain (other parts from reference TRBV7-9 and TRBJ1-2): DTGVSQNPRHKITKRGQNVTFRCDPISEHNRLYWYRQTLGQGPEFLTYFQNEAQLEKSRLLSDRFSAERPKGSFSTLEIQRTEQGDSAMYLCASSLIQAYGYTFGSGTRLTVV.

J is TRBJ2-3 and V is TRBV5-1; weak D call: TRBD2 (7 bases). CDR1 and CDR2 (germline): SGHRS, YFSETQ. The CDR3 has 16 amino acids. V was shortened by 7 bases and J by 2 bases, with 20 bases between the two germline ends. CDR3 sequence (DNA): TGCGCCAGCTCCCCCCAAGGGGGGGGACCCACAGATACGCAGTATTTT. This codes for CASSPQGGGPTDTQYF. The full variable domain, its missing parts supplied by reference TRBV5-1 and TRBJ2-3, is KAGVTQTPRYLIKTRGQQVTLSCSPISGHRSVSWYQQTPGQGLQFLFEYFSETQRNKGNFPGRFSGRQFSNSRSEMNVSTLELGDSALYLCASSPQGGGPTDTQYFGPGTRLTVL.

This clone was recorded once. The chain is built from TRBV7-3 and TRBJ1-1; D gene uncertain. From germline, CDR1 is SGHTA and CDR2 FQGTGA. The CDR3 runs 14 residues. V dropped 5 bases and J dropped 6 bases, with 16 bases sitting between them. The CDR3: CASSPGPLPPEAFF. The CDR3 DNA reads as TGTGCCAGCAGCCCCGGCCCTCTTCCCCCTGAAGCTTTCTTT.

The CDR3 DNA is TGTGCCAGCAGCTGGGGGGACAGCATGAACACTGAAGCTTTCTTT. This gives the protein CASSWGDSMNTEAFF. The chain is built from TRBV11-3 and TRBJ1-1, with 7 positions matching TRBD1. The CDR3 consists of 15 residues. V shed 4 bases and J 0 bases; nucleotides not matched to a gene: 5. Germline CDR1 and CDR2: SGHNT and YENEEA. The complete variable domain, with remaining parts taken from reference TRBV11-3 and TRBJ1-1, reads EAGVVQSPRYKIIEKKQPVAFWCNPISGHNTLYWYLQNLGQGPELLIRYENEEAVDDSQLPKDRFSAERLKGVDSTLKIQPAELGDSAVYLCASSWGDSMNTEAFFGQGTRLTVV.

The chain has TRBV7-9 and TRBJ1-6; a possible D gene is TRBD1 (6 bases). This CDR3 contains 13 residues. Germline-derived CDR1 and CDR2 are SEHNR and FQNEAQ (reference sequence). V was shortened by 2 bases and J by 9 bases, with 8 bases between the two germline ends. CDR3 sequence: CASSLQGSSPLHF. CDR3 coding DNA: TGTGCCAGCAGCTTACAGGGGAGTTCACCCCTCCACTTT.

V usage is TRBV4-2 and J usage is TRBJ1-2; no clear D gene. CDR3 size: 13 residues. V was pared by 8 bases and J by 3 bases, with 13 bases between. Germline values: CDR1 LGHNA, CDR2 YNFKEQ. The CDR3 sequence: CASREGGYYGYTF. The CDR3 nucleotides read TGTGCCAGCCGCGAGGGCGGGTACTATGGCTACACCTTC.

Here the CDR3 DNA reads TGTGCCAGCAGCTTAGCGCTAACGGAGATCTATGGCTACACCTTC. Translated, it gives CASSLALTEIYGYTF. The rearrangement joins TRBV7-2 to TRBJ1-2; D is ambiguous. The V and J ends lost 0 bases and 4 bases respectively, with 12 bases between them. Germline V gene data show CDR1 as SGHTA and CDR2 as FQGNSA. This CDR3 is built from 15 residues.